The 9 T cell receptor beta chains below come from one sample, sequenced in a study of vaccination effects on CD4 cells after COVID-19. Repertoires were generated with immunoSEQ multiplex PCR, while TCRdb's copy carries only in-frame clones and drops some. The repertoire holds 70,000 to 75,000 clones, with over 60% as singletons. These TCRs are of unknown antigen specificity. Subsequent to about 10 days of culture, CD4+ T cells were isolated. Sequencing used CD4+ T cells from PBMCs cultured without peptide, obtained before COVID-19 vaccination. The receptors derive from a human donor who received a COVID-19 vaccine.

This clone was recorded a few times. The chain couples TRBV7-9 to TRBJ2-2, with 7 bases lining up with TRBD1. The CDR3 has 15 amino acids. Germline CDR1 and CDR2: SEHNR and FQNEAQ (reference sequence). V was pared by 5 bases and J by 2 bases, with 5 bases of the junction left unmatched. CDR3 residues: CASSTGQLNTGELFF. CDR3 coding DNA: TGTGCCAGCAGCACGGGACAGCTAAACACCGGGGAGCTGTTTTTT.

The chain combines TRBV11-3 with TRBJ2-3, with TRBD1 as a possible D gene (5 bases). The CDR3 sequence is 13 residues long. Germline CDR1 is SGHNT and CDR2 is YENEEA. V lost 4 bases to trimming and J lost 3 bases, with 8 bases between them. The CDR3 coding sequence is TGTGCCAGCAGCTCCAGGGCAACAGATACGCAGTATTTT. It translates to CASSSRATDTQYF.

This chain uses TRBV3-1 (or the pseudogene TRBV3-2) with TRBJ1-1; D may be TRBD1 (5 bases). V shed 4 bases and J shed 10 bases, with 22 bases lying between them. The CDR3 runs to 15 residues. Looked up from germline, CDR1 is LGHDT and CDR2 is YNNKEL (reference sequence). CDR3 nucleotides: TGTGCCAGCAGCCCCACGAAGCCTCATCCAGGGACAGCTTTCTTT. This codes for CASSPTKPHPGTAFF.

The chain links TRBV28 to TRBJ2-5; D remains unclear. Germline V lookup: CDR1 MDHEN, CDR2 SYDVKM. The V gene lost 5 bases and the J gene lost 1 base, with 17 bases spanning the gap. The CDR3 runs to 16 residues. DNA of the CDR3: TGTGCCAGCAGTCCCTCGTACATACATACCCAAGAGACCCAGTACTTC. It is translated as CASSPSYIHTQETQYF. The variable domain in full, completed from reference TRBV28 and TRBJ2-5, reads DVKVTQSSRYLVKRTGEKVFLECVQDMDHENMFWYRQDPGLGLRLIYFSYDVKMKEKGDIPEGYSVSREKKERFSLILESASTNQTSMYLCASSPSYIHTQETQYFGPGTRLLVL.

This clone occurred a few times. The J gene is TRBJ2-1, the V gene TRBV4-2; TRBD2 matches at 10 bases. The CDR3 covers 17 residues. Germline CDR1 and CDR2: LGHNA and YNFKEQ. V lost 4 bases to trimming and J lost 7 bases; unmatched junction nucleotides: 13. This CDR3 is CASSRYPGTSALNEQFF. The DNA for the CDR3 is TGTGCCAGCAGCCGATACCCCGGGACTAGCGCTCTGAATGAGCAGTTCTTC.

CDR3 sequence (DNA): TGTGCCAGCAGTTATGACAGTAACTACGAGCAGTACGTC. Translating it yields CASSYDSNYEQYV. The chain uses TRBV6-6 and TRBJ2-7; D may be TRBD1 (5 bases). The germline V gene has CDR1 MNHNY and CDR2 SVGAGI (reference sequence). This CDR3 is 13 amino acids long. The germline V and J ends were trimmed by 3 bases and 3 bases, with 9 bases remaining between them.

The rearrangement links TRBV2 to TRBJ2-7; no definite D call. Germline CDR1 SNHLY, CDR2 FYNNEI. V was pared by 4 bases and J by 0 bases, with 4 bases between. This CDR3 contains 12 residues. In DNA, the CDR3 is TGTGCCAGCAGTGTAGTCTCCTACGAGCAGTACGTC. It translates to CASSVVSYEQYV.

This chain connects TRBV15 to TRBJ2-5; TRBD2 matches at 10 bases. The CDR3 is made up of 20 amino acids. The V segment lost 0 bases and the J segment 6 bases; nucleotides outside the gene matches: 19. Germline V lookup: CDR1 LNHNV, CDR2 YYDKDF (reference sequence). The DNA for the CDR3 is TGTGCCACCAGCAGAGAGTCGGACAGCTACTTTAGCGGGGGGCCCAAGACCCAGTACTTC. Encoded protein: CATSRESDSYFSGGPKTQYF.

For the CDR3, the DNA is TGTGCCGGACGGGGACGGGGGACGAACACTGAAGCTTTCTTT. Translation gives CAGRGRGTNTEAFF. The chain has TRBV2 and TRBJ1-1; a possible D gene is TRBD1 (5 bases). In germline, CDR1 is SNHLY, CDR2 FYNNEI. CDR3 length equals 14 residues. The ends were cut back, 11 bases at V and 1 base at J, with 17 bases in the middle.